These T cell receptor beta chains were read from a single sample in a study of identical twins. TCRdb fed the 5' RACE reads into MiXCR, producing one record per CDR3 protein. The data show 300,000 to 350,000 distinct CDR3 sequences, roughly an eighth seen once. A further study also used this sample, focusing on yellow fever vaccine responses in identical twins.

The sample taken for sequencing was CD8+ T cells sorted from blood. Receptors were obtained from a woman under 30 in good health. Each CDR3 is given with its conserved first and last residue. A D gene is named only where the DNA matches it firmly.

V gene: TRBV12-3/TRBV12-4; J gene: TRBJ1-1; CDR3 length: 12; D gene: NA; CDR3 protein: CASSLGGPEAFF
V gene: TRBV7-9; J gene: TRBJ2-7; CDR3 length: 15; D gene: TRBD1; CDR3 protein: CASSPRTGATYEQYF
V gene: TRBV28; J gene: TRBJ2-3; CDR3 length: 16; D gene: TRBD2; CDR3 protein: CASDGGGARTTDTQYF
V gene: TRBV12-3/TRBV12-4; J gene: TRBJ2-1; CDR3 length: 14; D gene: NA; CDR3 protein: CASSLAPMGYEQFF
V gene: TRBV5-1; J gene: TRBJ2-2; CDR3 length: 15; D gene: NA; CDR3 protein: CASSLDSANTGELFF
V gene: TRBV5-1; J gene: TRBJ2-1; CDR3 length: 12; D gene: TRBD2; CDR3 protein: CASSWGGTEQFF
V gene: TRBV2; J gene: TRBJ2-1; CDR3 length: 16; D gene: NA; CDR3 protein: CAARDSGSTSYNEQFF
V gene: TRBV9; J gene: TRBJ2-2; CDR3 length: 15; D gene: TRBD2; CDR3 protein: CASTDSGRSTGELFF
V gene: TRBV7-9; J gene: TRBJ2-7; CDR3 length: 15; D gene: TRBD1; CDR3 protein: CASSPKGQPSWEQYF
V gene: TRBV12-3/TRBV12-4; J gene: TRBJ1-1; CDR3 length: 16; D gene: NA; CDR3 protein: CASSFIPATVNTEAFF
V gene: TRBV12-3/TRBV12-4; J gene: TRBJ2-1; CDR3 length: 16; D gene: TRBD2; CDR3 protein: CASSPTPSGPYNEQFF
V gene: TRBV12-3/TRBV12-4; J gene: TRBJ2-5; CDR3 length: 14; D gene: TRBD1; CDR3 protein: CASSRTGQQETQYF
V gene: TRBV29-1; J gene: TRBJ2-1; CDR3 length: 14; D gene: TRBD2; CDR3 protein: CSVESSGGENEQFF
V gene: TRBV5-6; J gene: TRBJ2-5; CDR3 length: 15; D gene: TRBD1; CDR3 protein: CASSPRQGIQETQYF
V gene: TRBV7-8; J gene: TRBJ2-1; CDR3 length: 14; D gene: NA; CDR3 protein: CASSLAAGEYEQFF
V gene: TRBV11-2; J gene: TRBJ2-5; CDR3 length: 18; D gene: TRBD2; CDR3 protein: CASSYTHPGTSSQETQYF
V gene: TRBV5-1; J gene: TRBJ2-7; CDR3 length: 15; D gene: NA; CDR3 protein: CASSGNRASSYEQYF
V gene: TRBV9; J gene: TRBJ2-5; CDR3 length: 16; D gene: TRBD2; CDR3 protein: CASSPLAERGLETQYF
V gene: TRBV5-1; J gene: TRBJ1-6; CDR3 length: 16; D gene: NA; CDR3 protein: CASSFDWPAYNSPLHF